These 15 T cell receptor beta chains were all obtained from the same sample, sequenced in a study of beta chain features in type 1 diabetes. Whole-study findings and limits: Moderately but significantly shorter TCRB CDR3s were found in Type 1 diabetes patients in all four CD4+ subsets.

Expressed TCRB transcripts were sequenced because the entire RNA isolate underwent reverse transcription. Data came from immunoSEQ multiplex PCR; TCRdb stores just in-frame clones and leaves some out. Seen here are over 650,000 clones, roughly an eighth observed once, and the top ten hold approximately 0.039%. These receptors are not linked to any known antigen. The specimen was naive CD4+ T cells from blood. The receptors stem from a young man with type 1 diabetes.

Worth noting for this clone: At one end, the junction sequence differs from germline, possibly due to a read error. The V and J genes are TRBV7-7 and TRBJ2-5; 7 positions agree with TRBD2. CDR1 is SSHAT, CDR2 FNYEAQ, per germline (reference sequence). The CDR3 spans 13 residues. The CDR3 reads CASSLGLDETQYF. The DNA for the CDR3 is TGTGCTAGCAGCCTCGGACTAGACGAGACCCAGTACTTC.

A remark on this clone: At the DNA level, this CDR3 is encoded by other sequences in the same sample as well. The CDR3 spells CASSRGDTEAFF. Written as DNA, the CDR3 is TGTGCCAGCAGCCGGGGTGACACTGAAGCTTTCTTT. V usage is TRBV7-9 and J usage is TRBJ1-1; D call uncertain. V was cut by 5 bases and J by 3 bases, with 7 bases left in between. Germline loops: CDR1 SEHNR, CDR2 FQNEAQ (reference sequence). The CDR3 is 12 amino acids.

The rearrangement joins TRBV10-1 to TRBJ2-6; D is unresolved. With 7 bases removed from V and 0 bases from J, the gap between germline ends came to 16 bases. The germline gives CDR1 WNHNN, CDR2 SYGVQD (reference sequence). The CDR3 is 17 amino acids. The CDR3 sequence is CASNKDISYSGANVLTF. The CDR3 nucleotides are TGCGCCAGCAACAAAGACATCTCTTACTCTGGGGCCAACGTCCTGACTTTC.

V gene TRBV18 combines with J gene TRBJ2-7; D may be TRBD1 (5 bases). The CDR3 runs to 14 residues. The V end lost 2 bases, the J end lost 3 bases, and 11 bases lay between the germline ends. Germline CDR1 and CDR2: KGHSH and LQKENI. This chain's CDR3 is CASSPRGIVYEQYF. The CDR3 DNA follows: TGTGCCAGCTCACCAAGGGGAATTGTCTACGAGCAGTACTTC.

This clone appeared a few times. The chain links TRBV5-1 to TRBJ2-1; no firm D call. Germline V lookup: CDR1 SGHRS, CDR2 YFSETQ. V was cut by 2 bases and J by 8 bases, with 8 bases left in between. This CDR3 has 12 amino acids. CDR3 residues: CASSLSTDEQFF. For the CDR3, the DNA is TGCGCCAGCAGCTTATCGACGGATGAGCAGTTCTTC.

V is TRBV30 and J is TRBJ1-1; tentatively, D is TRBD1 (6 bases). CDR1 is GTSNPN, CDR2 SVGIG, per germline (reference sequence). This CDR3 has 15 residues. V shed 3 bases and J shed 5 bases, with 19 bases lying between them. CDR3 nucleotide sequence: TGTGCCTGGAGCGTCCTGGGGACAACTCGTACTGAAGCTTTCTTT. It is translated as CAWSVLGTTRTEAFF.

The rearrangement links TRBV5-6 to TRBJ2-7, with D perhaps matching TRBD1 (5 bases). Trimming removed 5 bases at V and 4 bases at J, with 10 bases between. CDR1 is SGHDT and CDR2 is YYEEEE in the germline V gene. There are 12 residues in the CDR3. The CDR3 loop is CASRGVEYEQYF. CDR3 bases: TGTGCCAGCAGAGGGGTCGAGTACGAGCAGTACTTC.

This clone was seen a handful of times. The chain combines TRBV6-1 with TRBJ1-5, with D possibly TRBD1 on 6 matching bases. The CDR3 consists of 15 residues. V lost 2 bases and J lost 5, with 13 bases in between. Germline CDR1 is MNHNS and CDR2 is SASEGT. CDR3 in DNA: TGTGCCAGCAGTGAATTCAGGGACATCTATCAGCCCCAGCATTTT. It encodes CASSEFRDIYQPQHF.

The chain uses TRBV9 and TRBJ1-5; TRBD1 aligns across 7 bases. This CDR3 spans 15 amino acids. J gave up 9 bases and V 3 bases, and 12 bases lay outside the gene matches. Germline V CDR1 and CDR2: SGDLS, YYNGEE. CDR3 sequence (DNA): TGTGCCAGCAGCGGCCGGGACAGTCCCTCCGGGCCCCAGCATTTT. Encoded protein: CASSGRDSPSGPQHF.

V usage is TRBV7-9 and J usage is TRBJ2-1; D possibly corresponds to TRBD1 (6 bases). From germline, CDR1 is SEHNR and CDR2 FQNEAQ (reference sequence). The CDR3 has 12 amino acids. The germline V and J ends were trimmed by 4 bases and 8 bases, with 9 bases remaining between them. The CDR3 loop is CASSSSGDEQFF. Here the CDR3 DNA reads TGTGCCAGCAGCTCTTCAGGGGATGAGCAGTTCTTC.

The V and J genes are TRBV6-5 and TRBJ1-1; no clear D. The germline V gene encodes CDR1 MNHEY and CDR2 SVGAGI. V was cut by 5 bases and J by 0 bases, with 13 bases left in between. The CDR3 length is 15 residues. The CDR3 DNA reads as TGTGCCAGCAGTCTCCTTGGATTGTTGAACACTGAAGCTTTCTTT. As protein: CASSLLGLLNTEAFF.

This clone was observed a few times. Other nucleotide sequences from this sample produce the same CDR3. The genes are TRBV7-2 and TRBJ1-1, with 7 bases that match TRBD1. Looked up from germline, CDR1 is SGHTA and CDR2 is FQGNSA. Losses at the gene ends were 5 bases for V and 3 bases for J; bases not matched to a gene: 3. The CDR3 is made up of 13 amino acids. The CDR3 DNA is TGTGCCAGCAGCCTTACAGGGGACACTGAAGCTTTCTTT. Its protein product is CASSLTGDTEAFF.

The chain links TRBV5-4 to TRBJ1-1; D not resolved. The CDR3 contains 14 residues. In germline, CDR1 is SGHNT, CDR2 YYREEE (reference sequence). With 4 bases removed from V and 2 bases from J, the gap between germline ends came to 12 bases. The CDR3 reads CASSEDAYNTEAFF. As DNA, the CDR3 is TGTGCCAGCAGCGAGGACGCTTATAACACTGAAGCTTTCTTT.

This clone appeared a few times. The V and J genes are TRBV30 and TRBJ1-5, with D possibly being TRBD1 (6 bases). The CDR3 spans 17 residues. Germline lookup yields CDR1 GTSNPN and CDR2 SVGIG (reference sequence). The germline V and J ends were trimmed by 1 base and 1 base, with 17 bases remaining between them. CDR3 sequence (DNA): TGTGCCTGGAGTGGCGCGACAGGCTCCTACAGCAATCAGCCCCAGCATTTT. This codes for CAWSGATGSYSNQPQHF.

Concerning this clone itself: The identical CDR3 is also encoded by other nucleotide sequences in the sample. The chain is built from TRBV11-2 and TRBJ2-2; D uncertain. The CDR3 length is 13 residues. The germline V and J ends were trimmed by 5 bases and 2 bases, with 6 bases remaining between them. In germline, CDR1 is SGHAT, CDR2 FQNNGV. In DNA form, the CDR3 reads TGTGCCAGCAGCCCAATCAACACCGGGGAGCTGTTTTTT. Amino acids: CASSPINTGELFF.